The 10 T cell receptor beta chains given below trace back to one sample, sequenced in a study of CD8+CD57+ T cells in acquired aplastic anemia. Sequenced patients had shown CD8+CD57+ cell expansion by flow cytometry. The template used for profiling TCR beta VDJ and CDR3 was genomic DNA. MiXCR was run by TCRdb on the reads, yielding one entry per CDR3 protein. The table shows 220,000 or so distinct CDR3 sequences, with about 62% occurring only once. Material: sorted CD4+, CD8+, or CD8+CD57+ T cells (not recorded which) from PBMCs. The origin of the receptors is a human donor with aplastic anemia.

The chain is built from TRBV24-1 and TRBJ2-1; 7 bases align to TRBD2. CDR3 length equals 14 residues. The junction had 4 bases not matched to a gene; V was cut back by 9 bases and J by 0 bases. In germline, CDR1 is KGHDR, CDR2 SFDVKD. The CDR3 DNA is TGTGCCACCTCATCGGGGGGCTCCTACAATGAGCAGTTCTTC. It yields the protein CATSSGGSYNEQFF.

There are a few counts of this clonotype. The genes are TRBV5-1 and TRBJ2-7; 12 bases are shared with TRBD2. CDR1 SGHRS and CDR2 YFSETQ come from the germline V gene. Losses at the gene ends were 3 bases for V and 2 bases for J; bases not matched to a gene: 3. CDR3 length: 15 amino acids. The CDR3 region has the DNA TGCGCCAGCAGCTGGTCTAGCGGGGGGGCCTACGAGCAGTACTTC. It is translated as CASSWSSGGAYEQYF.

Of note for this clonotype: One end of the junction is discordant with germline, which a read error may explain. The rearrangement links TRBV5-1 to TRBJ2-7; weak D call: TRBD1 (6 bases). Germline V gives CDR1 SGHRS, CDR2 YFSETQ. The CDR3 covers 11 residues. The CDR3 loop is CASTGSSEQYF. Written as DNA, the CDR3 is TGCGCCAGTACAGGGTCCTCCGAGCAGTACTTC.

This rearrangement joins TRBV10-2 to TRBJ2-1, with D perhaps TRBD1 or TRBD2 (6 bases each). The germline CDR1 and CDR2 sequences are WSHSY and SAAADI. The CDR3 loop spans 15 amino acids. V was cut by 4 bases and J by 4 bases, with 14 bases left in between. This chain's CDR3 is CASSVGGPNYNEQFF. In DNA, the CDR3 is TGCGCCAGCAGTGTAGGGGGGCCAAATTACAATGAGCAGTTCTTC.

This clonotype was detected many times. V gene TRBV6-5 combines with J gene TRBJ2-1; a weak D match, TRBD2 (5 bases). The CDR3 extends over 13 amino acids. Germline V gives CDR1 MNHEY, CDR2 SVGAGI. The V end lost 6 bases, the J end lost 4 bases, and 10 bases lay between the germline ends. The CDR3: CASSLDLYNEQFF. CDR3 DNA sequence: TGTGCCAGCAGCTTGGACTTATACAATGAGCAGTTCTTC.

V is TRBV7-9 and J is TRBJ2-6; 11 nucleotides agree with TRBD1. The ends lost 3 bases at V and 3 bases at J; junction bases unmatched: 16. Germline V lookup: CDR1 SEHNR, CDR2 FQNEAQ (reference sequence). The CDR3 is made up of 21 amino acids. CDR3 residues: CASSLGPGDRGASGGANVLTF. CDR3 DNA: TGTGCCAGCAGCTTGGGCCCTGGGGACAGGGGGGCCAGTGGTGGGGCCAACGTCCTGACTTTC. Filled out from reference TRBV7-9 and TRBJ2-6, the complete variable domain reads DTGVSQNPRHKITKRGQNVTFRCDPISEHNRLYWYRQTLGQGPEFLTYFQNEAQLEKSRLLSDRFSAERPKGSFSTLEIQRTEQGDSAMYLCASSLGPGDRGASGGANVLTFGAGSRLTVL.

This clonotype was seen once. The chain recombines TRBV6-4 with TRBJ1-6; D uncertain. Germline-derived CDR1 and CDR2 are MRHNA and SNTAGT. The CDR3 extends over 14 amino acids. Trimming left V 5 bases short and J 7 bases short, with 12 bases between. The CDR3 spells CASSKETRNSPLHF. The CDR3 DNA follows: TGTGCCAGCAGTAAGGAGACTCGGAATTCACCCCTCCACTTT.

This clonotype came up once. The chain is built from TRBV6-5 and TRBJ2-1, with 11 bases lining up with TRBD2. Germline assignment: CDR1 MNHEY and CDR2 SVGAGI. CDR3 length: 15 amino acids. V lost 6 bases to trimming and J lost 3 bases; unmatched junction nucleotides: 4. The DNA of the CDR3 is TGTGCCAGCAGGATGACTAGCGGGATCTACAATGAGCAGTTCTTC. Amino acids: CASRMTSGIYNEQFF.

The chain employs TRBV2 and TRBJ2-5; 13 nucleotides align to TRBD2. The CDR3 covers 16 residues. Germline lookup yields CDR1 SNHLY and CDR2 FYNNEI. V was clipped by 10 bases and J by 6 bases; unmatched bases: 14. In nucleotides, the CDR3 is TGTGCCACATCCAGTTGGACTAGCGGGGGAAGGAAGACCCAGTACTTC. It is translated as CATSSWTSGGRKTQYF.

About this clonotype: The germline gene is not matched at one end of the junction; a read error may be the cause. The V call is TRBV7-2, the J call TRBJ1-1; possible D gene TRBD1, 5 bases. This CDR3 is 14 amino acids long. Looked up from germline, CDR1 is SGHTA and CDR2 is FQGNSA. CDR3 amino acids: CASRETEMNTEAFF. The CDR3 DNA follows: TGTGCTAGCAGGGAAACAGAGATGAACACTGAAGCTTTCTTT. Full variable domain (remainder filled in from reference TRBV7-2 and TRBJ1-1): GAGVSQSPSNKVTEKGKDVELRCDPISGHTALYWYRQSLGQGLEFLIYFQGNSAPDKSGLPSDRFSAERTGGSVSTLTIQRTQQEDSAVYLCASRETEMNTEAFFGQGTRLTVV.